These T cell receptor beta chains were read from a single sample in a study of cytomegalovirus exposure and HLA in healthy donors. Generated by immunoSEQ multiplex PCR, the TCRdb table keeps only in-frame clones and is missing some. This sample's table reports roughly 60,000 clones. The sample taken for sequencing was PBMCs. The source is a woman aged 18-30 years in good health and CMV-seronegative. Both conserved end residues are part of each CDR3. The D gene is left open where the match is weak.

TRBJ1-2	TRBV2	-	CASSELPGEKGGYTF	TGTGCCAGCAGTGAACTTCCAGGGGAGAAAGGTGGCTACACCTTC
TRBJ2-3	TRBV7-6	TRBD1	CASSLEGGTGGTDTQYF	TGTGCCAGCAGCTTAGAAGGCGGGACAGGGGGGACAGATACGCAGTATTTT
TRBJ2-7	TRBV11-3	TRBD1	CASSSGQGSYEQYF	TGTGCCAGCAGCTCCGGACAGGGGTCCTACGAGCAGTACTTC
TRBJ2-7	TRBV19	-	CASSLSRGHEQYF	TGTGCCAGTAGTCTTTCCAGGGGCCACGAGCAGTACTTC
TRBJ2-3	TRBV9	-	CASSVGGPSTDTQYF	TGTGCCAGCAGCGTAGGGGGCCCGAGCACAGATACGCAGTATTTT
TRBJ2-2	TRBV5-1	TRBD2	CASSRRTSGGARLNTGELFF	TGCGCCAGCAGCAGGCGGACTAGCGGGGGGGCCCGGTTGAACACCGGGGAGCTGTTTTTT
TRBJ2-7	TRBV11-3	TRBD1	CASSSWDRAYSYEQYF	TGTGCCAGCAGCTCGTGGGACAGAGCCTACTCCTACGAGCAGTACTTC
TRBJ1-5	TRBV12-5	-	CASARRSDSNQPQHF	TGTGCTAGTGCCAGGAGGTCGGATAGCAATCAGCCCCAGCATTTT
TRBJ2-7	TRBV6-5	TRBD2	CASSYSRGYEQYF	TGTGCCAGCAGTTATTCGCGGGGGTACGAGCAGTACTTC
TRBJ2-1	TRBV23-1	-	CASSHQISYNEQFF	TGCGCCAGCAGTCACCAAATCTCCTACAATGAGCAGTTCTTC
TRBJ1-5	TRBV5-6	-	CASSLANRGTVSNQPQHF	TGTGCCAGCAGCTTGGCCAATAGGGGCACCGTTAGCAATCAGCCCCAGCATTTT
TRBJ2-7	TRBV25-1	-	CASSEEPYEQYF	TGTGCCAGCAGTGAGGAGCCCTACGAGCAGTACTTC
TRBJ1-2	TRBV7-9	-	CASSNTGFLYGYTF	TGTGCCAGCAGCAATACAGGATTTTTATATGGCTACACCTTC
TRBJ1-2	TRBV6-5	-	CASSYYRNINYGYTF	TGTGCCAGCAGTTACTACAGGAACATAAACTATGGCTACACCTTC
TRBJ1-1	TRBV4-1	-	CASSQETVGARTEAFF	TGCGCCAGCAGCCAAGAGACAGTGGGGGCGCGAACTGAAGCTTTCTTT
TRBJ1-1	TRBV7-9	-	CASSLEGGNTEAFF	TGTGCCAGCAGCTTAGAAGGAGGGAACACTGAAGCTTTCTTT
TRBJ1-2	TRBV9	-	CASSVRGAGYGYTF	TGTGCCAGCAGCGTCCGGGGGGCAGGCTATGGCTACACCTTC
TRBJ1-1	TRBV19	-	CASSILDSSRNTEAFF	TGTGCCAGTAGTATACTCGACAGCTCCCGGAACACTGAAGCTTTCTTT
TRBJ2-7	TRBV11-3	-	CASSLTTAVRREQYF	TGTGCCAGTTCCCTTACAACAGCGGTCCGGCGGGAGCAGTACTTC
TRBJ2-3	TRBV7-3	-	CASSHPQAGGDTQYF	TGTGCCAGCAGCCACCCCCAAGCGGGCGGAGATACGCAGTATTTT
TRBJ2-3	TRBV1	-	CTSSRPPHAVSTDTQYF	TGCACCAGCAGCCGCCCCCCCCACGCGGTTAGCACAGATACGCAGTATTTT
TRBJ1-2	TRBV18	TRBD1	CASSPETGQFFIRGGYTF	TGTGCCAGCTCACCGGAGACGGGACAGTTCTTTATCAGAGGTGGCTACACCTTC
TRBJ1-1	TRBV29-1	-	CSVRGNTEAFF	TGCAGCGTAAGGGGGAACACTGAAGCTTTCTTT
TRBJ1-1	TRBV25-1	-	CASSDLRTGVSTEAFF	TGTGCCAGCAGTGATCTACGGACGGGAGTGAGCACTGAAGCTTTCTTT
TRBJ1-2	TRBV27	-	CASSSGSWQTSGYTF	TGTGCCAGCAGTTCCGGGTCTTGGCAGACGTCGGGCTACACCTTC
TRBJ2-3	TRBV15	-	CATSVLVGGPTDTQYF	TGTGCCACCAGCGTTCTGGTGGGGGGGCCGACAGATACGCAGTATTTT
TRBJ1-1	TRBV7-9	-	CASSPTENTEAFF	TGTGCCAGCAGCCCCACAGAGAACACTGAAGCTTTCTTT
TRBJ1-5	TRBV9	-	CASSVSGGQPQHF	TGTGCCAGCAGCGTATCGGGGGGTCAGCCCCAGCATTTT